The 13 T cell receptor beta chains in this list originate from one sample, sequenced in a study of blood T cell repertoires in COVID-19. Data came from immunoSEQ multiplex PCR; TCRdb stores just in-frame clones and leaves some out. This table has about 80,000 clones, 75% to 85% appearing once. Sequencing input: peripheral blood. The receptor set was obtained from a human donor in a cohort sampled during active COVID-19.

The chain carries TRBV7-2 and TRBJ1-2, with D hard to call. Per the germline V gene, CDR1 is SGHTA and CDR2 is FQGNSA. CDR3 length equals 13 residues. Deletions cut 0 bases from V and 4 bases from J, with 6 bases between. The DNA of the CDR3 is TGTGCCAGCAGCTTAGCTGTATCCTATGGCTACACCTTC. The encoded protein is CASSLAVSYGYTF.

The chain recombines TRBV10-1 with TRBJ1-1; possibly TRBD1 for D (6 bases). Germline V gives CDR1 WNHNN, CDR2 SYGVQD (reference sequence). This CDR3 region has 16 residues. V was shortened by 6 bases and J by 5 bases, with 22 bases between the two germline ends. Written as DNA, the CDR3 is TGCGCCAGCAGAATATCACAGGGAGTTTATAGTACTGAAGCTTTCTTT. Translation: CASRISQGVYSTEAFF.

The CDR3 DNA follows: TGTGCCAGCAGTGAGGGGACAGGGTCTGGGACTGAAGCTTTCTTT. Translation: CASSEGTGSGTEAFF. The V call is TRBV2, the J call TRBJ1-1, with 9 bases fitting TRBD1. After removal of 3 bases from V and 5 bases from J, the junction contained 7 bases not matched to a gene. Germline values: CDR1 SNHLY, CDR2 FYNNEI. There are 15 residues in the CDR3. The full variable domain, in which reference TRBV2 and TRBJ1-1 provide the parts outside the CDR3, is EPEVTQTPSHQVTQMGQEVILRCVPISNHLYFYWYRQILGQKVEFLVSFYNNEISEKSEIFDDQFSVERPDGSNFTLKIRSTKLEDSAMYFCASSEGTGSGTEAFFGQGTRLTVV.

The chain couples TRBV24-1 to TRBJ1-5, with 9 positions matching TRBD1. Germline V gives CDR1 KGHDR, CDR2 SFDVKD. After removal of 9 bases from V and 2 bases from J, the junction contained 4 bases not matched to a gene. The CDR3 consists of 14 residues. The CDR3 DNA sequence: TGTGCCACCCAACAGGGGGCGGGCAATCAGCCCCAGCATTTT. This codes for CATQQGAGNQPQHF.

This clone was seen only a few times. The CDR3 nucleotides are TGTGCCAGCAGCTTGCCCGGTATTTCTGAAGCTTTCTTT. Translated, it gives CASSLPGISEAFF. This rearrangement joins TRBV5-4 to TRBJ1-1; no clear D. Trimming cost V 1 base and J 6 bases, with 10 bases left between them. This CDR3 has 13 residues. CDR1 and CDR2 (germline): SGHNT, YYREEE (reference sequence).

The V and J genes are TRBV6-6 and TRBJ2-7; perhaps TRBD1 as D (7 bases). The length of the CDR3 is 16 residues. The V end lost 0 bases, the J end lost 3 bases, and 15 bases lay between the germline ends. Germline CDR1 reads MNHNY; CDR2 reads SVGAGI (reference sequence). For the CDR3, the DNA is TGTGCCAGCAGTTACTCCCAGGGGGGCCTGGGCTACGAGCAGTACTTC. Residues: CASSYSQGGLGYEQYF.

The chain uses TRBV2 and TRBJ2-7; 10 nucleotides line up with TRBD1. CDR3 size: 17 residues. From germline, CDR1 is SNHLY and CDR2 FYNNEI. Trimming removed 2 bases from V and 3 bases from J; junction bases left unmatched: 10. CDR3 sequence reads: CASSERNPRTGGYEQYF. The CDR3 nucleotides are TGTGCCAGCAGTGAAAGGAACCCACGGACAGGGGGCTACGAGCAGTACTTC.

V and J are TRBV18 and TRBJ2-1, with 10 bases lining up with TRBD1. Trimming cost V 6 bases and J 2 bases; bases outside gene matches: 4. Germline lookup yields CDR1 KGHSH and CDR2 LQKENI. There are 15 residues in the CDR3. The CDR3: CASSSGTGAYNEQFF. CDR3 in DNA: TGTGCCAGCTCCTCCGGGACAGGGGCCTACAATGAGCAGTTCTTC.

The chain has TRBV2 and TRBJ2-7, with 7 bases lining up with TRBD1. Per the germline V gene, CDR1 is SNHLY and CDR2 is FYNNEI. The CDR3 is 13 amino acids. V lost 5 bases to trimming and J lost 0 bases; unmatched junction nucleotides: 1. The CDR3 is CASSHRGSYEQYF. The CDR3 bases are TGTGCCAGCAGTCACAGGGGCTCCTACGAGCAGTACTTC.

This clone has a single count. The chain is built from TRBV27 and TRBJ2-2; possibly TRBD2 for D (6 bases). Trimming pared 3 bases from V and 6 bases from J, leaving 8 bases between. Germline V gene lookup returns CDR1 MNHEY and CDR2 SMNVEV (reference sequence). The CDR3 spans 13 residues. The CDR3 spells CASSFGGAGELFF. The DNA for the CDR3 is TGTGCCAGCAGTTTTGGAGGGGCCGGGGAGCTGTTTTTT.

The rearrangement links TRBV7-3 to TRBJ2-1; TRBD1 matches at 8 bases. The germline V gene encodes CDR1 SGHTA and CDR2 FQGTGA. Trimming at V came to 5 bases and at J to 4 bases, leaving 7 bases not matched to a gene. This CDR3 is built from 15 residues. The CDR3 nucleotides are TGTGCCAGCAGCCTAAACAGGGGGACTTACAATGAGCAGTTCTTC. It is translated as CASSLNRGTYNEQFF.

This clone showed up just a few times. The CDR3 nucleotides read TGTGCCATCAGTGATTCAAATGAAAAACTGTTTTTT. Protein: CAISDSNEKLFF. The chain combines TRBV10-3 with TRBJ1-4; D unclear. This CDR3 is built from 12 residues. Germline-derived CDR1 and CDR2 are ENHRY and SYGVKD. Trimming took 3 bases from V and 5 from J, leaving 4 bases between them.

The rearrangement uses TRBV11-3 and TRBJ2-3, with a possible D match to TRBD2 (6 bases). This CDR3 is 13 amino acids long. Germline loops: CDR1 SGHNT, CDR2 YENEEA. Trimming took 6 bases from V and 4 from J, leaving 11 bases between them. The CDR3 nucleotides are TGTGCCAGCAGTCGGCGGGGAGCAGATACGCAGTATTTT. It encodes CASSRRGADTQYF.